This T cell receptor beta chain was profiled in a study of CD8 T cells in ankylosing spondylitis. TCRdb used MiXCR to reprocess the 5' RACE reads, holding one entry per CDR3 protein. The table shows 200,000 to 250,000 distinct CDR3 sequences, with over 9.5% occurring only once. Study-wide findings and caveats: In the blood and synovial fluid of reactive arthritis, some motif variants had been previously reported.

In this sample, this clonotype turned up a few times. No antigen is known for it. Trimming left V 0 bases short and J 0 bases short, with 6 bases between. Germline CDR1 SEHNR, CDR2 FQNEAQ (reference sequence). This CDR3 spans 16 amino acids. This receptor was identified in a male donor with ankylosing spondylitis or in good health (not recorded which). Sequences were obtained from blood, either unsorted or a sorted T cell fraction (not recorded which). This chain uses TRBV7-9 with TRBJ1-6; D not certain. Written as DNA, the CDR3 is TGTGCCAGCAGCTTAGCGGATGGCTCCTATAATTCACCCCTCCACTTT. This codes for CASSLADGSYNSPLHF. Filled out from reference TRBV7-9 and TRBJ1-6, the complete variable domain reads DTGVSQNPRHKITKRGQNVTFRCDPISEHNRLYWYRQTLGQGPEFLTYFQNEAQLEKSRLLSDRFSAERPKGSFSTLEIQRTEQGDSAMYLCASSLADGSYNSPLHFGNGTRLTVT.